This T cell receptor (beta chain) was found in a study of neurological immune-mediated disorders. Study results and caveats: Grouping of repertoires by phylogeny put those of 18 of 34 multiple sclerosis patients into a single related-CDR3 cluster, a possible signature.

It was by 5'RACE with 10-nucleotide random UMIs that the cDNA was made. TCRdb re-analysed the 5' RACE reads in MiXCR, keeping a single row per CDR3 protein. Of 120,000 or so distinct CDR3 sequences listed, roughly 3.2% were seen once; the top ten hold around 1.4%. From germline, CDR1 is LGHNA and CDR2 YSLEER. This CDR3 contains 16 residues. Trimming cost V 4 bases and J 2 bases; bases outside gene matches: 6. This clonotype was picked up a small number of times. The antigen is not known. This chain uses TRBV4-3 with TRBJ1-2; 11 bases map to TRBD1. The TCR sequence derives from a woman in her 30s with multiple sclerosis. Source material: PBMCs. Here the CDR3 reads CASSLGTGGLNYGYTF. For the CDR3, the DNA is TGCGCCAGCAGCCTGGGGACAGGGGGATTAAACTATGGCTACACCTTC.